This TCR beta chain originates from a study of blood T cell repertoires in COVID-19. The length of the CDR3 is 15 residues. Original processing notes: Researchers report that nucleated cell counts were estimated from reference gene primer amplification. Produced via immunoSEQ multiplex PCR; TCRdb's table is partial and in-frame only. The V and J calls and clone size were taken over from that table, and D and trimming were inferred from the DNA. The table includes 250,000 to 300,000 clones, roughly four fifths detected once. The specimen sequenced was PBMCs or T cells enriched from blood (not recorded which). The TCR comes from a young man with acute COVID-19. The genes are TRBV21-1 and TRBJ1-3. TRBV21-1 is a pseudogene locus. The CDR3 DNA sequence: TGTGCCAGCAGCAAGAGGACTGTCTCTGGAAACACCATATATTTT. Its translation is CASSKRTVSGNTIYF.